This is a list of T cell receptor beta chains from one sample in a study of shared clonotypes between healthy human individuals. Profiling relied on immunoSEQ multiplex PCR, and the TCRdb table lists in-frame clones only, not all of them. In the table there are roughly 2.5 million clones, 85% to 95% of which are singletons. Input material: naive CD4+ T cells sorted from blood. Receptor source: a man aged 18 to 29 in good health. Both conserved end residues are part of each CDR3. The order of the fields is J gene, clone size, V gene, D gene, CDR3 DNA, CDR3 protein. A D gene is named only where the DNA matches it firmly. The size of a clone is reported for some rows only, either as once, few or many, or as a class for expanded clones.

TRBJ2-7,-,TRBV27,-,TGTGCCAGCAGTACGAAGGGGGCGGGAGTCTCCTACGAGCAGTACTTC,CASSTKGAGVSYEQYF
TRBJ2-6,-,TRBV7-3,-,TGTGCCAGCAGCTTAGCAGGGGCTGGGGCCAACGTCCTGACTTTC,CASSLAGAGANVLTF
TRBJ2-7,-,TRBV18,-,TGTGCCAGCTCGTCATCCTACGAGCAGTACTTC,CASSSSYEQYF
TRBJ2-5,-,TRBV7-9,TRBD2,TGTGCCAGCAGCTTAGTTGGCGGGAGGGCCGTAGAGACCCAGTACTTC,CASSLVGGRAVETQYF
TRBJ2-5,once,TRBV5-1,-,TGCGCCAGCAGCTTGGGAGTGGGGGAGACCCAGTACTTC,CASSLGVGETQYF
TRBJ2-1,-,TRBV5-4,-,TGTGCCAGCAGCTTGGCCGGTCTAGTAGGCTACAATGAGCAGTTCTTC,CASSLAGLVGYNEQFF
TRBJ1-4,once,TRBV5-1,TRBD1,TGCGCCAGCAGCTCGACAGGGTCTAATGAAAAACTGTTTTTT,CASSSTGSNEKLFF
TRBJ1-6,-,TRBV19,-,TGTGCCAGTAGTATAGAGGGCAGTCGGGCCCTCCACTTT,CASSIEGSRALHF
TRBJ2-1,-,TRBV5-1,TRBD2,TGCGCCAGCAGCGGGACTAGCGGGGGAAACAATGAGCAGTTCTTC,CASSGTSGGNNEQFF
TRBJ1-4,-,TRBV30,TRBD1,TGTGCCTGGAGCCACGCACAGGGGGCGCTTGGTGAAAAACTGTTTTTT,CAWSHAQGALGEKLFF
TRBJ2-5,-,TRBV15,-,TGTGCCACCAGCAGAGACGGGAGAGGGGCAGAGACCCAGTACTTC,CATSRDGRGAETQYF
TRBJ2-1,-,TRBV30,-,TGTGCCTGGAGGGCTACCCGGACCGGCCCCGATGAGCAGTTCTTC,CAWRATRTGPDEQFF
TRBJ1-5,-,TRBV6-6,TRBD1,TGTGCCAGCAGTCCCACAGGGGGCGTGCAGCCCCAGCATTTT,CASSPTGGVQPQHF
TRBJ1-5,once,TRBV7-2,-,TGTGCCAGCAGCTTAGGGACGGACTACAATCAGCCCCAGCATTTT,CASSLGTDYNQPQHF
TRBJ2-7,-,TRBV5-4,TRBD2,TGTGCCAGCAGCTCATGGACTAGCGGGAAGACCTACGAGCAGTACTTC,CASSSWTSGKTYEQYF
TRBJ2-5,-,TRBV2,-,TGTGCCAGCAGAGTTATAGGCATCCAAGAGACCCAGTACTTC,CASRVIGIQETQYF
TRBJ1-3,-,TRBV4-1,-,TGCGCCAGCAGCCAAGTACTGGGAATTGGAAACACCATATATTTT,CASSQVLGIGNTIYF
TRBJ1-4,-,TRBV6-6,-,TGTGCCAGCAGTCCTACCGGGACACCGTTGGTCTCTCTCTTT,CASSPTGTPLVSLF
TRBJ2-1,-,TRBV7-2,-,TGTGCCAGCAGCCAAGGGTCCGGACGGAGCTCCTACAATGAGCAGTTCTTC,CASSQGSGRSSYNEQFF
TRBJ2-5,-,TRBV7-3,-,TGTGCCAGCAGCTTAAGCCGGGACTCCCAAGAGACCCAGTACTTC,CASSLSRDSQETQYF
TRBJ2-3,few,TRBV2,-,TGTGCCAGCAGTGACAGGGACCCTAGCACAGATACGCAGTATTTT,CASSDRDPSTDTQYF
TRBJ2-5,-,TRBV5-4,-,TGTGCCAGCAGCTTGGGGTCGAACCAAGAGACCCAGTACTTC,CASSLGSNQETQYF
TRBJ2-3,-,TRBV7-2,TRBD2,TGTGCCAGCCAAAAGGCGCTAGCGGGGGGGCCATCAGATACGCAGTATTTT,CASQKALAGGPSDTQYF
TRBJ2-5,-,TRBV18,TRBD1,TGTGCCAGCTCACCGACAGGGGGGGAGACCCAGTACTTC,CASSPTGGETQYF
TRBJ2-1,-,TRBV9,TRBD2,TGTGCCAGCAGAGCCGGGACTAGCGGGAGACATGAGCAGTTCTTC,CASRAGTSGRHEQFF
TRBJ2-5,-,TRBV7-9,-,TGTGCCAGCAGCTTAGCTGAGGCTTTGCGAGAGACCCAGTACTTC,CASSLAEALRETQYF
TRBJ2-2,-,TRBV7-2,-,TGTGCCAGCAGCTTCGGGCAGGACACCGGGGAGCTGTTTTTT,CASSFGQDTGELFF
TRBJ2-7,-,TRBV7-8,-,TGTGCCAGCAGCCCCATGGCGGGGAGCTACGAGCAGTACTTC,CASSPMAGSYEQYF
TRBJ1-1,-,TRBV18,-,TGTGCCAGCTCACCCCCAGGCCCCAACACTGAAGCTTTCTTT,CASSPPGPNTEAFF
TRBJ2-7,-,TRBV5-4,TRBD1,TGTGCCAGCAGCCTAACCGGGACAGGGAACTCCTACGAGCAGTACTTC,CASSLTGTGNSYEQYF
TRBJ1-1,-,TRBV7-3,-,TGTGCCAGCAGCTTAGGGTATGTAGACACTGAAGCTTTCTTT,CASSLGYVDTEAFF
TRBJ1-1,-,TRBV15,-,TGTGCCACTAAAAGACAGGCGAACACTGAAGCTTTCTTT,CATKRQANTEAFF
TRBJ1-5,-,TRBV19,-,TGTGCCAGTAGTATAGGTGGGACTTTTGATCAGCCCCAGCATTTT,CASSIGGTFDQPQHF
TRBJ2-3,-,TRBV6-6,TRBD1,TGTGCCAGCAGTCCAGGGGGCGAGGGAGATACGCAGTATTTT,CASSPGGEGDTQYF
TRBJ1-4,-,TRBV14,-,TGTGCCAGCAGCCAGCCCGGAGCAGCATCAACTAATGAAAAACTGTTTTTT,CASSQPGAASTNEKLFF
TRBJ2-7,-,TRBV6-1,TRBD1,TGTGCCATAAGACAGGGGGGGTACGAGCAGTACTTC,CAIRQGGYEQYF
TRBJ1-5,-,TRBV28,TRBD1,TGTGCCAGCAGTTACACAGGGGGCACAGGTCAGCCCCAGCATTTT,CASSYTGGTGQPQHF
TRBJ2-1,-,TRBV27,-,TGTGCCAGCAGTTTGGACAGCGGTCTATGGGACAATGAGCAGTTCTTC,CASSLDSGLWDNEQFF
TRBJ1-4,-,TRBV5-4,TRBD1,TGTGCCAGCAGCCCCGGACAGGGGGATGCAACTAATGAAAAACTGTTTTTT,CASSPGQGDATNEKLFF
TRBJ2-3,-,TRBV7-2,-,TGTGCCAGCAGCTTAGATGGTAGCGTCACAGATACGCAGTATTTT,CASSLDGSVTDTQYF
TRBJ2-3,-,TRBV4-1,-,TGCGCCAGCAGCCTCTCCCCAGTAGCACTTCTCCACACAGATACGCAGTATTTT,CASSLSPVALLHTDTQYF